The clone carrying this T cell receptor beta chain was observed many times. Its antigen is not known. This entry is derived from a study of naive and memory T cell subsets. Study results and limitations: Potentially, T cell activation and differentiation skew this RNA-based measurement.

Four PCR rounds used nested alpha and beta constant region primers plus the SP2 primer. For blood and skin samples, reverse transcription used TCR alpha and beta constant primers. TCRdb called the 5' RACE reads again in MiXCR, with one record for every CDR3 protein. The sample lists 25,000 to 35,000 distinct CDR3 sequences; 16% were seen once. CDR3 length equals 15 residues. V was clipped by 6 bases and J by 5 bases; unmatched bases: 10. An oligonucleotide containing a UMI was ligated to the 3' end of TCR cDNA. Adult healthy volunteers gave 2.5 ml peripheral blood for whole-blood RNA. Input was about 1 to 1,100 ng of DNase-treated total RNA without cell sorting.

The chain combines TRBV12-3 or TRBV12-4 with TRBJ2-7; 10 bases line up with TRBD1. This clonotype was obtained from a female donor in good health. The CDR3 loop reads CASRTQTGGYHEQYF. The CDR3 DNA is TGTGCCAGCAGGACTCAGACAGGGGGCTACCACGAGCAGTACTTC.